A selection of T cell receptor beta chains follows, all from one sample in a study of brain T cells in children with intractable seizures. The data were produced by immunoSEQ multiplex PCR, yet TCRdb's version contains in-frame clones alone and is incomplete. Found here are about 320,000 clones, 93% of them singletons; the top ten hold 5.7%. The material was peripheral blood, obtained more than 4 months after surgery. The origin of the receptors is a boy under three years old with tuberous sclerosis and intractable seizures. Each CDR3 is given with its conserved first and last residue. D genes are given only for firm matches. Clone size is not always given. Where it is, it says once, few, many or a class for expanded clones.

clone_size | d_call | j_call | v_call | cdr3_nt | cdr3_aa
- | TRBD2 | TRBJ2-5 | TRBV6-5 | TGTGCCAGCAGTTACTCGCGGGGGATTCCTGTAGAGACCCAGTACTTC | CASSYSRGIPVETQYF
- | TRBD2 | TRBJ2-2 | TRBV6-2/TRBV6-3 | TGTGCCAGCAGTTACTCGAAAGCGGGGGGACCCGATGGTTGGACCGGGGAGCTGTTTTTT | CASSYSKAGGPDGWTGELFF
- | TRBD1 | TRBJ1-4 | TRBV5-1 | TGCGCCAGCAGCCGACAGGGGACTAATGAAAAACTGTTTTTT | CASSRQGTNEKLFF
- | TRBD1 | TRBJ1-6 | TRBV4-1 | TGCGCCAGCAGCCAGCCGGGACAGGCTTATTCACCCCTCCACTTT | CASSQPGQAYSPLHF
- | - | TRBJ1-4 | TRBV6-5 | TGTGCCAGCAGGGGTCCAGGGGACACTAATGAAAAACTGTTTTTT | CASRGPGDTNEKLFF
- | - | TRBJ2-7 | TRBV7-9 | TGTGCCAGCAGCCACGCCGGGGTCCACGAGCAGTACTTC | CASSHAGVHEQYF
- | - | TRBJ1-1 | TRBV6-5 | TGTGCCAGCAGTCCAACAGCTGATGAAGCTTTCTTT | CASSPTADEAFF
once | - | TRBJ1-2 | TRBV13 | TGTGCCAGCACCTTAGGGGACACTGGCTACACCTTC | CASTLGDTGYTF
- | - | TRBJ2-2 | TRBV6-6 | TGTGCCAGCAGTTCCTTCGGAGGGCAGAACACCGGGGAGCTGTTTTTT | CASSSFGGQNTGELFF
- | - | TRBJ1-2 | TRBV5-1 | TGCGCCAGCAGCTTGTTAGGGGGGGATGGCTACACCTTC | CASSLLGGDGYTF
few | - | TRBJ1-3 | TRBV10-1 | TGCGCCAGCAGTAGTCGGCTCTCTGGAAACACCATATATTTT | CASSSRLSGNTIYF
- | - | TRBJ2-1 | TRBV7-6 | TGTGCCAGCAGCCGGACTGATAATGAGCAGTTCTTC | CASSRTDNEQFF
- | TRBD1 | TRBJ1-2 | TRBV29-1 | TGCAGCGGCGGGCCGGGACAGGGAGGCGTTGGCTACACCTTC | CSGGPGQGGVGYTF
- | - | TRBJ2-1 | TRBV7-9 | TGTGCCAGCAGCTTATCCTCATACGAGGTGAGCAGGGACAATGAGCAGTTCTTC | CASSLSSYEVSRDNEQFF
- | - | TRBJ1-1 | TRBV18 | TGTGCCAGCTCACCATATCCAGTTATGAACACTGAAGCTTTCTTT | CASSPYPVMNTEAFF
- | - | TRBJ2-5 | TRBV2 | TGTGCCAGCAGCCCGAGTCGGGGTGAAGAGACCCAGTACTTC | CASSPSRGEETQYF
- | TRBD2 | TRBJ2-5 | TRBV5-1 | TGCGCCAGCAGCTTGGGGGGACTAGCGGACAAAGAGACCCAGTACTTC | CASSLGGLADKETQYF
- | - | TRBJ2-4 | TRBV30 | TGTGCCTGGAGTCCCCTTGGGGACATTCAGTACTTC | CAWSPLGDIQYF
once | TRBD1 | TRBJ1-2 | TRBV5-6 | TGTGCCAGCAGCAGAGACAGGGGGCTTTGGGGGAACTATGGCTACACCTTC | CASSRDRGLWGNYGYTF
- | TRBD2 | TRBJ2-2 | TRBV7-9 | TGTGCCAGCAGCTTAAGTACTAGCGGGAGGGATTTTGGCACCGGGGAGCTGTTTTTT | CASSLSTSGRDFGTGELFF
- | TRBD1 | TRBJ1-1 | TRBV30 | TGTGCCTGGAACCATCCGGGACAGGGGAACACTGAAGCTTTCTTT | CAWNHPGQGNTEAFF
- | TRBD1 | TRBJ2-7 | TRBV14 | TGTGCCAGCAGCCGACAGGGTCTTAACGAGCAGTACTTC | CASSRQGLNEQYF